The text below deals with one TCR beta chain. Antigen unknown. Donors had no other autoimmune disease or infection in four weeks. Genomic DNA was the PCR template. Multiplex PCR with 30 forward and 13 reverse primers amplified the TCR beta CDR3. TCRdb re-called the multiplex PCR reads with MiXCR, one entry per CDR3 protein. The table records fewer than 300,000 distinct CDR3 sequences, over 45% of them present only once. The data were obtained in a study of type 1 and type 2 diabetes patients. Overall study context: Donors were type 1 diabetes, type 2 diabetes, or nondiabetic controls.

Whole-study results and caveats: Highly-expanded CD4+ clones were few in type 2 diabetes, median one, 3.9% of reads.

The receptor comes from a man between 18 and 29 years old with type 2 diabetes. Sequencing was carried out using peripheral blood mononuclear cells (PBMCs).

This CDR3 reads CASSASLARETQYF. CDR3 DNA sequence: TGTGCCAGTAGTGCCTCTCTGGCGCGGGAGACCCAGTACTTC. This chain uses TRBV7-2 with TRBJ2-5; D is unresolved. CDR3 length: 14 residues. V lost 9 bases and J lost 5, with 19 bases in between. In germline, CDR1 is SGHTA, CDR2 FQGNSA.